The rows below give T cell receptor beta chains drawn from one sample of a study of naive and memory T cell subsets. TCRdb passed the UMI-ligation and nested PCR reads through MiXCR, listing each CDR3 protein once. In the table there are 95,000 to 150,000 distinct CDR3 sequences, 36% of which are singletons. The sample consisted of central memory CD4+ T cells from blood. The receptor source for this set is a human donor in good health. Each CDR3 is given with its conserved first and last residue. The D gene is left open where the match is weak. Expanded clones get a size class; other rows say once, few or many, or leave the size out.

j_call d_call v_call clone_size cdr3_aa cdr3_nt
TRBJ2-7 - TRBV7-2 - CASSLETYGRGSYEQYF TGTGCCAGCAGCTTAGAGACATACGGCAGGGGATCCTACGAGCAGTACTTC
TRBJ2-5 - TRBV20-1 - CSARVLSEQETQYF TGCAGTGCTAGGGTCCTTTCAGAACAAGAGACCCAGTACTTC
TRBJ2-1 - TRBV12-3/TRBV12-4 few CASAAPYNEQFF TGTGCCAGCGCTGCCCCTTACAATGAGCAGTTCTTC
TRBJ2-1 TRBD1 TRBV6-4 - CASPRTDHRGGVCNEQFF TGTGCCAGCCCGCGGACCGACCACAGGGGTGGTGTCTGCAATGAGCAGTTCTTC
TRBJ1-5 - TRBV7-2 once CASSSSPSGNQPQHF TGTGCCAGCAGCTCATCCCCCTCAGGTAATCAGCCCCAGCATTTT
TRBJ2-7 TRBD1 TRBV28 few CASSLTGPYEQYF TGTGCCAGCAGTTTGACAGGGCCTTACGAGCAGTACTTC
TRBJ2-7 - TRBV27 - CASRRAPNYEQYF TGTGCCAGCAGGAGGGCACCGAACTACGAGCAGTACTTC
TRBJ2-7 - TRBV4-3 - CASSQDTVSYEQYF TGCGCCAGCAGCCAAGATACCGTTTCCTACGAGCAGTACTTC
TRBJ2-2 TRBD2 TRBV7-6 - CASSLLSGSGFGELFF TGTGCCAGCAGCTTATTAAGCGGGAGCGGTTTCGGGGAGCTGTTTTTT
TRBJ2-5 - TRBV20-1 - CSANHRVRQETQYF TGCAGTGCTAACCACAGGGTGCGACAAGAGACCCAGTACTTC
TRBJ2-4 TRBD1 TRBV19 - CASSEMGTGKNIQYF TGTGCCAGTAGCGAGATGGGGACAGGGAAAAACATTCAGTACTTC
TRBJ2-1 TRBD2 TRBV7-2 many CASSASRTSGYNEQFF TGTGCCAGCAGCGCCTCAAGGACTAGCGGGTACAATGAGCAGTTCTTC
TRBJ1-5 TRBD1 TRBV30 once CAWSRQGAKGNQPQHF TGTGCCTGGAGTAGACAGGGGGCTAAGGGCAATCAGCCCCAGCATTTT
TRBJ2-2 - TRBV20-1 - CSAPPTGSANTGELFF TGCAGTGCCCCTCCTACTGGGTCCGCGAACACCGGGGAGCTGTTTTTT
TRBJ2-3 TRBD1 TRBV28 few CASRDRGVTDTQYF TGTGCCAGCAGGGACAGGGGTGTCACAGATACGCAGTATTTT
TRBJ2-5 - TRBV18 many CASSPRADQETQYF TGTGCCAGCTCACCAAGGGCAGACCAAGAGACCCAGTACTTC